The 31 T cell receptor beta chains below all came from one sample that was sequenced in a study of blood T cell repertoires in COVID-19 (dated by TCRdb to 2018 to 2021). The protocol used for the library was the immunoSEQ multiplex PCR assay. What TCRdb holds here is the immuneACCESS table cut down to in-frame rearrangements. Part of the clones is not present; checked against another copy, under half of the missing clones reflect an unresolved V gene, and the others are unexplained. The sample table records more than 450,000 clones; roughly nine tenths of these occur just once. Jointly, the top ten make up roughly 0.72% of the sample. Sequenced sample: PBMCs or T cells enriched from blood (not recorded which). Source of these receptors: a young woman who had recovered from COVID-19.

The genes are TRBV7-6 and TRBJ2-5; 8 bases align to TRBD2. Germline V gives CDR1 SGHVS, CDR2 FNYEAQ. The CDR3 has 16 residues. The trim removed 3 bases at V and 5 bases at J, leaving 11 bases unmatched. The DNA for the CDR3 is TGTGCCAGCAGCTTTAACGGGGGGGCCCTTGCGGAGACCCAGTACTTC. Its translation is CASSFNGGALAETQYF.

CDR3 sequence: CASSGGGGTIYF. CDR3 sequence (DNA): TGTGCCAGCAGTGGGGGAGGGGGAACCATATATTTT. V and J are TRBV2 and TRBJ1-3, with D maybe TRBD1 (6 bases). This CDR3 contains 12 residues. Germline CDR1 is SNHLY and CDR2 is FYNNEI. V was clipped by 4 bases and J by 10 bases, with 11 bases between them.

The CDR3 sequence: CATSDGTAVNEKLFF. The CDR3 coding sequence is TGTGCCACCAGTGACGGGACAGCGGTTAATGAAAAACTGTTTTTT. The chain employs TRBV24-1 and TRBJ1-4, with TRBD1 matching over 7 bases. This CDR3 is 15 amino acids long. The ends lost 4 bases at V and 4 bases at J; junction bases unmatched: 5. The germline gives CDR1 KGHDR, CDR2 SFDVKD.

The chain employs TRBV2 and TRBJ1-1; 8 bases map to TRBD1. CDR1 and CDR2 from the germline V gene are SNHLY and FYNNEI. Trimming removed 5 bases from V and 1 base from J; junction bases left unmatched: 12. The CDR3 runs 17 residues. The CDR3 bases are TGTGCCAGCAGTCCCCGACAGGGGAGTAGGGGGAACACTGAAGCTTTCTTT. Translation gives CASSPRQGSRGNTEAFF. Looking up the rest from reference TRBV2 and TRBJ1-1 gives the full variable domain: EPEVTQTPSHQVTQMGQEVILRCVPISNHLYFYWYRQILGQKVEFLVSFYNNEISEKSEIFDDQFSVERPDGSNFTLKIRSTKLEDSAMYFCASSPRQGSRGNTEAFFGQGTRLTVV.

There are a few counts of this clone. V and J are TRBV7-2 and TRBJ1-6; 8 nucleotides align to TRBD1. Germline V gene sequence: CDR1 SGHTA, CDR2 FQGNSA. This CDR3 has 15 residues. With 0 bases clipped from V and 7 bases from J, the junction kept 2 bases outside the gene matches. CDR3: CASSLAAGGNSPLHF. Here the CDR3 DNA reads TGTGCCAGCAGCTTAGCGGCAGGGGGCAATTCACCCCTCCACTTT.

The gene calls are TRBV5-1 and TRBJ2-7; 10 bases fit TRBD2. The CDR3 runs to 15 residues. After removal of 5 bases from V and 3 bases from J, the junction contained 8 bases not matched to a gene. Germline CDR1 and CDR2: SGHRS and YFSETQ. The CDR3 spells CASSGLAGAYYEQYF. The CDR3, as DNA: TGCGCCAGCAGTGGGCTAGCGGGGGCCTACTACGAGCAGTACTTC.

The V call is TRBV19, the J call TRBJ2-1; 11 nucleotides agree with TRBD2. In germline, CDR1 is LNHDA, CDR2 SQIVND (reference sequence). The CDR3 is 14 amino acids. The V and J ends lost 6 bases and 9 bases, in that order; junction bases with no gene match: 7. The CDR3 sequence: CASSLSGGASEQFF. DNA of the CDR3: TGTGCCAGTAGCCTTAGCGGGGGGGCCAGTGAGCAGTTCTTC.

The V call is TRBV30, the J call TRBJ2-3; D perhaps matches TRBD1 (6 bases). With 8 bases removed from V and 7 bases from J, the gap between germline ends came to 19 bases. The V gene's germline CDR1 is GTSNPN and CDR2 SVGIG (reference sequence). The CDR3 has 13 amino acids. The chain's CDR3 is CAAHRPGTNTQYF. CDR3 bases: TGTGCCGCCCACCGTCCCGGGACAAATACGCAGTATTTT.

The chain is built from TRBV7-2 and TRBJ2-3; TRBD2 matches at 16 bases. The V gene's germline CDR1 is SGHTA and CDR2 FQGNSA. This CDR3 is built from 18 residues. V lost 6 bases, J lost 2 bases, and 8 bases stayed unmatched. CDR3 protein: CASSKGLAGGIYTDTQYF. The CDR3 bases are TGTGCCAGCAGTAAGGGACTAGCGGGGGGGATATACACAGATACGCAGTATTTT.

The chain has TRBV7-8 and TRBJ2-2; 9 bases line up with TRBD1. J was trimmed by 0 bases and V by 4 bases; bases with no gene match: 3. The CDR3 contains 16 residues. Germline V gene sequence: CDR1 SGHVS, CDR2 FQNEAQ. The CDR3 protein is CASSWDRASNTGELFF. CDR3 nucleotide sequence: TGTGCCAGCAGCTGGGACAGGGCTTCGAACACCGGGGAGCTGTTTTTT.

The genes are TRBV28 and TRBJ2-5; tentative D call: TRBD2 (6 bases). CDR1 MDHEN and CDR2 SYDVKM come from the germline V gene. V was clipped by 4 bases and J by 5 bases, with 14 bases between them. The CDR3 is 14 amino acids. The CDR3 region has the DNA TGTGCCAGCAGTTCGGGGGACGGTCCGGAGACCCAGTACTTC. It codes for CASSSGDGPETQYF.

The chain links TRBV6-4 to TRBJ1-1; D ambiguous. Germline loops: CDR1 MRHNA, CDR2 SNTAGT. Trimming stripped 5 bases from V and 0 bases from J, with 7 bases between. The CDR3 contains 13 residues. The CDR3 reads CASSFTMNTEAFF. CDR3 nucleotide sequence: TGTGCCAGCAGTTTTACTATGAACACTGAAGCTTTCTTT.

J is TRBJ2-7 and V is TRBV28; the match to TRBD1 covers 8 bases. CDR1 and CDR2 from the germline V gene are MDHEN and SYDVKM. V lost 3 bases, J lost 3 bases, and 1 base stayed unmatched. The CDR3 spans 13 residues. CDR3 bases: TGTGCCAGCAGTTTGGACAGGGTCTACGAGCAGTACTTC. It encodes CASSLDRVYEQYF.

V is TRBV30 and J is TRBJ1-1; no firm D call. The CDR3 contains 13 residues. Per germline, CDR1 GTSNPN and CDR2 SVGIG (reference sequence). The V gene lost 0 bases and the J gene lost 5 bases, with 10 bases spanning the gap. The CDR3 region has the DNA TGTGCCTGGAGTGTAGAGGATGGGACTGAAGCTTTCTTT. Protein sequence: CAWSVEDGTEAFF. The full variable domain, its missing parts supplied by reference TRBV30 and TRBJ1-1, is SQTIHQWPATLVQPVGSPLSLECTVEGTSNPNLYWYRQAAGRGLQLLFYSVGIGQISSEVPQNLSASRPQDRQFILSSKKLLLSDSGFYLCAWSVEDGTEAFFGQGTRLTVV.

This rearrangement joins TRBV29-1 to TRBJ1-3; maybe TRBD1 (6 bases). CDR3 size: 14 residues. V shed 0 bases and J shed 4 bases, with 10 bases lying between them. Per germline, CDR1 SQVTM and CDR2 ANQGSEA. The CDR3 spells CSVEEGRGGNTIYF. CDR3 DNA sequence: TGCAGCGTTGAAGAAGGCAGGGGCGGAAACACCATATATTTT. The full variable domain, rest sourced from reference TRBV29-1 and TRBJ1-3, is SAVISQKPSRDICQRGTSLTIQCQVDSQVTMMFWYRQQPGQSLTLIATANQGSEATYESGFVIDKFPISRPNLTFSTLTVSNMSPEDSSIYLCSVEEGRGGNTIYFGEGSWLTVV.

In its sample, this clone was seen a few times. This chain uses TRBV7-2 with TRBJ1-2; 8 bases match TRBD1. The germline V gene encodes CDR1 SGHTA and CDR2 FQGNSA. The CDR3 is made up of 13 amino acids. V gave up 0 bases and J gave up 6 bases; unmatched junction bases: 0. This CDR3 is CASSLAQGDGYTF. CDR3 sequence (DNA): TGTGCCAGCAGCTTAGCACAGGGGGATGGCTACACCTTC.

This clone was detected a few times. The chain joins TRBV21-1 to TRBJ1-1; the listed D gene, TRBD1, was not tested against the DNA. TRBV21-1 represents a pseudogene. This CDR3 comprises 17 residues. Here the CDR3 reads CASSTRDRAGMNTEAFF. Written as DNA, the CDR3 is TGTGCCAGCAGCACCCGGGACAGGGCAGGGATGAACACTGAAGCTTTCTTT.

Here the CDR3 DNA reads TGTGCCAGCTCCCGTGTCCGACAGGGAGACTATGGCTACACCTTC. Its translation: CASSRVRQGDYGYTF. The chain joins TRBV18 to TRBJ1-2; 7 bases line up with TRBD1. Trimming at V came to 6 bases and at J to 3 bases, leaving 10 bases not matched to a gene. Germline CDR1 is KGHSH and CDR2 is LQKENI. CDR3 length equals 15 residues. Combining the CDR3 with reference TRBV18 and TRBJ1-2 gives the whole variable domain NAGVMQNPRHLVRRRGQEARLRCSPMKGHSHVYWYRQLPEEGLKFMVYLQKENIIDESGMPKERFSAEFPKEGPSILRIQQVVRGDSAAYFCASSRVRQGDYGYTFGSGTRLTVV.

The chain links TRBV30 to TRBJ1-1; no firm D call. Deletions cut 0 bases from V and 8 bases from J, with 10 bases between. The CDR3 contains 12 residues. Germline CDR1 reads GTSNPN; CDR2 reads SVGIG (reference sequence). In nucleotides, the CDR3 is TGTGCCTGGAGTGTAGTGGGCCCCGAAGCTTTCTTT. This translates into CAWSVVGPEAFF.

This chain links TRBV11-2 with TRBJ1-2; D is ambiguous. The CDR3 has 12 amino acids. Germline V gene lookup returns CDR1 SGHAT and CDR2 FQNNGV. The V gene lost 4 bases and the J gene lost 4 bases, with 7 bases spanning the gap. As DNA, the CDR3 is TGTGCCAGCAGCTCCCTACCCTATGGCTACACCTTC. Its protein is CASSSLPYGYTF.

The chain combines TRBV15 with TRBJ2-1, with 8 positions matching TRBD2. The CDR3 length is 13 residues. The trim removed 5 bases at V and 16 bases at J, leaving 13 bases unmatched. Germline-derived CDR1 and CDR2 are LNHNV and YYDKDF (reference sequence). This chain's CDR3 is CATSPPLGLASFF. The CDR3 DNA follows: TGTGCCACCAGCCCCCCCTTAGGACTAGCTTCCTTCTTC.

The CDR3 spells CASSRLSGQGNYGYTF. The DNA for the CDR3 is TGTGCCAGCAGCCGACTCTCCGGACAGGGTAACTATGGCTACACCTTC. V gene TRBV5-4 combines with J gene TRBJ1-2; 8 positions match TRBD1. Germline trimming cut 4 bases from V and 1 base from J; bases unmatched to any gene: 9. Germline V CDR1 and CDR2: SGHNT, YYREEE (reference sequence). This CDR3 region has 16 residues.

The chain has TRBV11-2 and TRBJ1-1, with D possibly matching TRBD1 (5 bases). V shed 5 bases and J shed 6 bases, with 19 bases lying between them. Looked up from germline, CDR1 is SGHAT and CDR2 is FQNNGV. The CDR3 runs 15 residues. The CDR3 here is CASSPYTGEKAEAFF. For the CDR3, the DNA is TGTGCCAGCAGCCCCTACACGGGGGAGAAGGCTGAAGCTTTCTTT.

The chain combines TRBV10-3 with TRBJ2-2; 12 bases agree with TRBD2. Germline V gene sequence: CDR1 ENHRY, CDR2 SYGVKD. V shed 7 bases, J shed 4 bases, and the junction held 7 bases outside the gene matches. The CDR3 consists of 16 residues. The CDR3 coding sequence is TGTGCCATCACCAACGGGGGACTAGCGGGCACCGGGGAGCTGTTTTTT. As protein: CAITNGGLAGTGELFF.

CDR3 DNA sequence: TGTGCCAGCAGCTCAGGCTCTGGAAACACCATATATTTT. The encoded protein is CASSSGSGNTIYF. The chain joins TRBV7-3 to TRBJ1-3; D uncertain. There are 13 residues in the CDR3. V was cut by 4 bases and J by 0 bases, with 4 bases left in between. Germline CDR1 SGHTA, CDR2 FQGTGA.

This clone showed up just a few times. The chain uses TRBV2 and TRBJ1-1; D not certain. Per the germline V gene, CDR1 is SNHLY and CDR2 is FYNNEI. Trimming pared 6 bases from V and 1 base from J, leaving 12 bases between. This CDR3 is 14 amino acids long. CDR3 nucleotide sequence: TGTGCCAGCAGCGCGAGGTCGGGGAACACTGAAGCTTTCTTT. Amino acids: CASSARSGNTEAFF. Combining the CDR3 with reference TRBV2 and TRBJ1-1 gives the whole variable domain EPEVTQTPSHQVTQMGQEVILRCVPISNHLYFYWYRQILGQKVEFLVSFYNNEISEKSEIFDDQFSVERPDGSNFTLKIRSTKLEDSAMYFCASSARSGNTEAFFGQGTRLTVV.

This clone was seen only once. This chain joins TRBV7-6 and TRBJ2-7; 8 nucleotides align to TRBD2. CDR3 length: 16 amino acids. V shed 3 bases and J 2 bases; nucleotides not matched to a gene: 9. The germline CDR1 and CDR2 sequences are SGHVS and FNYEAQ. CDR3 loop: CASSLSSGTPTYEQYF. The CDR3 bases are TGTGCCAGCAGCTTGAGTAGCGGGACACCCACCTACGAGCAGTACTTC.

CDR3 in DNA: TGTGCCACCAGTGATCTAGAGGACAGGCCCCAGCATTTT. Translation: CATSDLEDRPQHF. The J gene is TRBJ1-5, the V gene TRBV24-1; the D gene is possibly TRBD1 (6 bases). V dropped 3 bases and J dropped 9 bases, with 11 bases sitting between them. Per germline, CDR1 KGHDR and CDR2 SFDVKD. The CDR3 consists of 13 residues.

The V call is TRBV5-6, the J call TRBJ2-5; tentative D call: TRBD1 (6 bases). This CDR3 has 16 residues. V was pared by 4 bases and J by 5 bases, with 21 bases between. Germline-derived CDR1 and CDR2 are SGHDT and YYEEEE. CDR3 loop: CASSQYVGDTGETQYF. The DNA for the CDR3 is TGTGCCAGCAGCCAGTATGTAGGGGACACCGGGGAGACCCAGTACTTC.

This chain connects TRBV30 to TRBJ1-1; possibly TRBD1 for D (5 bases). V lost 0 bases and J lost 4, with 15 bases in between. This CDR3 spans 15 amino acids. Germline V CDR1 and CDR2: GTSNPN, SVGIG (reference sequence). The chain's CDR3 is CAWSVGPFTGTEAFF. In DNA form, the CDR3 reads TGTGCCTGGAGTGTAGGTCCCTTTACAGGCACTGAAGCTTTCTTT. Variable domain in full (rest from reference TRBV30 and TRBJ1-1): SQTIHQWPATLVQPVGSPLSLECTVEGTSNPNLYWYRQAAGRGLQLLFYSVGIGQISSEVPQNLSASRPQDRQFILSSKKLLLSDSGFYLCAWSVGPFTGTEAFFGQGTRLTVV.

The sample holds one count of this clone. The chain joins TRBV27 to TRBJ2-4; 9 bases map to TRBD1. Germline loops: CDR1 MNHEY, CDR2 SMNVEV (reference sequence). J gave up 5 bases and V 5 bases, and 7 bases lay outside the gene matches. The length of the CDR3 is 15 residues. CDR3 amino acids: CASSPNRGRENIQYF. DNA for the CDR3: TGTGCCAGCAGTCCCAACAGGGGGCGCGAAAACATTCAGTACTTC.